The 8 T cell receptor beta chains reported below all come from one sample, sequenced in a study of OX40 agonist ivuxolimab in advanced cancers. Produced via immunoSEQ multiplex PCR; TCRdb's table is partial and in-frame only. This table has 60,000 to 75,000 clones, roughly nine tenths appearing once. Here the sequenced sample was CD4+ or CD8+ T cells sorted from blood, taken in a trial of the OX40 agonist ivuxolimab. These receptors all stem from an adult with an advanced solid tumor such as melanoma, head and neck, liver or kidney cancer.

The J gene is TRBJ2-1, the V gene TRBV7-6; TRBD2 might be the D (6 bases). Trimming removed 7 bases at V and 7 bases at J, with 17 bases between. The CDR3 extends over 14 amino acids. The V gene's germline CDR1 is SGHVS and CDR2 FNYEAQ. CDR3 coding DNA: TGTGCCAGCACAAACGGCGGGATCCGGAATGAGCAGTTCTTC. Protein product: CASTNGGIRNEQFF.

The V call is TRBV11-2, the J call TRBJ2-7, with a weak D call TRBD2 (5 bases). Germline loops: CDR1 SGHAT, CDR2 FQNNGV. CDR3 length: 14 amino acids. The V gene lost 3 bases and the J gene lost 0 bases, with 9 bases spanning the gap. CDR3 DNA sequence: TGTGCCAGCAGCTTTGGCAGCGGCTCCTACGAGCAGTACTTC. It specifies CASSFGSGSYEQYF.

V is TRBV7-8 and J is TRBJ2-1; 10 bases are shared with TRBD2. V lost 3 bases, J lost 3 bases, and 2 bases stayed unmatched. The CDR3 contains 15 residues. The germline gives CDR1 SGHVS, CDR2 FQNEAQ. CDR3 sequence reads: CASSFSGRLYNEQFF. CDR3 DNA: TGTGCCAGCAGCTTTAGCGGGAGGCTCTACAATGAGCAGTTCTTC.

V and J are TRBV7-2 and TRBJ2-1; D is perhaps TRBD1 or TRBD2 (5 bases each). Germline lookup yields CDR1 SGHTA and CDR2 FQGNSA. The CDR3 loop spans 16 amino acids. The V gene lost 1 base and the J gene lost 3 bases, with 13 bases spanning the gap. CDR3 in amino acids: CASSLVGTSSYNEQFF. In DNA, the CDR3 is TGTGCCAGCAGCTTAGTGGGGACGAGCAGCTACAATGAGCAGTTCTTC.

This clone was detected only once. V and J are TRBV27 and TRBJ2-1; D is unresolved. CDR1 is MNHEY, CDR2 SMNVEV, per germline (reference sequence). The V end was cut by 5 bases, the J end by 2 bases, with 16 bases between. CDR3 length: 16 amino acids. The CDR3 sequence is CASSLSLVSAYNEQFF. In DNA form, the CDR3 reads TGTGCCAGCAGTCTGAGTTTAGTATCAGCCTACAATGAGCAGTTCTTC.

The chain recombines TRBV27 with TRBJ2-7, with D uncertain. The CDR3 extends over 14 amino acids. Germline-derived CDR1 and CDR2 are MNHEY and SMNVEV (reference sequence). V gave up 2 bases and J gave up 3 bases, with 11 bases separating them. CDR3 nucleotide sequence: TGTGCCAGCAGTTTAACCGGAAGTCACTACGAGCAGTACTTC. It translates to CASSLTGSHYEQYF.

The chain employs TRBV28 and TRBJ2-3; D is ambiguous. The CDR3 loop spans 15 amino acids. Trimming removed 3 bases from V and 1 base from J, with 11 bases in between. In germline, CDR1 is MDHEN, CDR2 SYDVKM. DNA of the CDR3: TGTGCCAGCAGTTTCCCGGAGATGGGCACAGATACGCAGTATTTT. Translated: CASSFPEMGTDTQYF. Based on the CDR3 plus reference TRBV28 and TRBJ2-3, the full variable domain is DVKVTQSSRYLVKRTGEKVFLECVQDMDHENMFWYRQDPGLGLRLIYFSYDVKMKEKGDIPEGYSVSREKKERFSLILESASTNQTSMYLCASSFPEMGTDTQYFGPGTRLTVL.

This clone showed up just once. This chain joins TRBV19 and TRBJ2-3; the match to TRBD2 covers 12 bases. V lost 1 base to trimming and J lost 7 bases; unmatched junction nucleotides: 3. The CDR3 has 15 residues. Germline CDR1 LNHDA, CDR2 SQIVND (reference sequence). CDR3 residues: CASSIGTSGIHTQYF. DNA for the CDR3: TGTGCCAGTAGTATAGGGACTAGCGGGATCCATACGCAGTATTTT.